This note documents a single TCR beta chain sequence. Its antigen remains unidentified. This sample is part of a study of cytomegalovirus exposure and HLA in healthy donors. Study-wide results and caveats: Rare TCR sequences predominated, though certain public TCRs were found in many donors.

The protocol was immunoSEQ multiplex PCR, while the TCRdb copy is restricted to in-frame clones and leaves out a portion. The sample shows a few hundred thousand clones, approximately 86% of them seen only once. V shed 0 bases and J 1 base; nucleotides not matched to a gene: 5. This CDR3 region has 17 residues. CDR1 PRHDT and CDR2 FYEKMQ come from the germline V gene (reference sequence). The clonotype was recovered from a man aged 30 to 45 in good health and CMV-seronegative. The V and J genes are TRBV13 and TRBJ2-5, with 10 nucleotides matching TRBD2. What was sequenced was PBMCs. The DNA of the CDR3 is TGTGCCAGCAGCTTAGGGGTAGCGGGGGGTCCCCAAGAGACCCAGTACTTC. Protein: CASSLGVAGGPQETQYF.